This note documents a single TCR beta chain sequence. Original data processing: Reference gene primer amplification gave estimated nucleated cell counts. Profiled with immunoSEQ multiplex PCR; TCRdb holds only in-frame clones, not every one. The V and J calls and clone size were taken over from that table, and D and trimming were inferred from the DNA. The repertoire holds approximately 170,000 clones, with just over 85% as singletons. CDR1 is LGHDT, CDR2 YNNKEL, per germline (reference sequence). The CDR3 contains 15 residues. Trimming removed 1 base from V and 5 bases from J; junction bases left unmatched: 7. The data were obtained in a study of blood T cell repertoires in COVID-19. About the study: Collection of acute and convalescent COVID-19 samples took place in the United States, Italy and Spain. PBMCs, B-cell-depleted T cells, or T cells provided the cDNA or gDNA that made up the material.

V and J are TRBV3-1 (or the pseudogene TRBV3-2) and TRBJ2-7, with TRBD2 matching over 8 bases. The sample consisted of peripheral blood. This clonotype originated in a man aged 50-59 years with active or convalescent COVID-19. Written as DNA, the CDR3 is TGTGCCAGCAGCCAAGCGGGGGGGCTAGGCCACGAGCAGTACTTC. Translated: CASSQAGGLGHEQYF.